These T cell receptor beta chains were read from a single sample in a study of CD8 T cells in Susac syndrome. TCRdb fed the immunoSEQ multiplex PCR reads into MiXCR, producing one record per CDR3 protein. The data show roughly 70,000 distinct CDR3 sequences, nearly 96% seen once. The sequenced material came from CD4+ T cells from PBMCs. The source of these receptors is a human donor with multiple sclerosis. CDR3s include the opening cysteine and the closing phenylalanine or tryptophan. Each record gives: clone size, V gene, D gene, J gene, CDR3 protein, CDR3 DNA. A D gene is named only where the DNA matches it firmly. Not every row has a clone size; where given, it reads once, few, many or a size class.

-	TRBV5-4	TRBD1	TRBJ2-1	CASRSRTGSSYNEQFF	TGTGCCAGCAGGTCCCGGACAGGGAGCTCCTACAATGAGCAGTTCTTC
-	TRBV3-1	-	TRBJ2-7	CASSQRVYEQYF	TGTGCCAGCAGCCAGAGAGTCTACGAGCAGTACTTC
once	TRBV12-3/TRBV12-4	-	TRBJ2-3	CASSRRDRDTQYF	TGTGCCAGCAGTCGCAGGGACCGCGATACGCAGTATTTT
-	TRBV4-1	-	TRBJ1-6	CASSLAQGTVGYNSPLHF	TGCGCCAGCAGCCTGGCCCAGGGGACGGTTGGGTATAATTCACCCCTCCACTTT
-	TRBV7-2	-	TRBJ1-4	CASSPNPTAEKLFF	TGTGCCAGCAGCCCCAATCCGACAGCTGAAAAACTGTTTTTT
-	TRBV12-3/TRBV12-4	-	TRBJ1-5	CASSLAGTSNQPQHF	TGTGCCAGCAGCCTGGCGGGGACGAGCAATCAGCCCCAGCATTTT
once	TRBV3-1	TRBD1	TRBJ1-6	CASSQSGTGRDSPLHF	TGTGCCAGCAGCCAATCCGGGACAGGGAGGGATTCACCCCTCCACTTT
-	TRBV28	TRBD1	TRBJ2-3	CASSSPRGRTDTQYF	TGTGCCAGCAGTTCCCCCAGGGGGCGAACAGATACGCAGTATTTT
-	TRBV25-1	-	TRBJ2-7	CAAHGCLGSYEQYF	TGTGCCGCCCACGGTTGCTTAGGTTCCTACGAGCAGTACTTC
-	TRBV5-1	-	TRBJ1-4	CASSLVGGGEKLFF	TGCGCCAGCAGCTTGGTAGGAGGGGGAGAAAAACTGTTTTTT
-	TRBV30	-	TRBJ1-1	CAWRKGQITEAFF	TGTGCCTGGAGGAAGGGTCAGATTACTGAAGCTTTCTTT
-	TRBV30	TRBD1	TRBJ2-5	CAWMGDREETQYF	TGTGCCTGGATGGGCGACAGGGAAGAGACCCAGTACTTC
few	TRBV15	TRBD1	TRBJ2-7	CATSTKADRGWEQYF	TGTGCCACCAGCACCAAAGCGGACAGGGGATGGGAGCAGTACTTC
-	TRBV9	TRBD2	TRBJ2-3	CASSVSSGGGTDTQYF	TGTGCCAGCAGCGTATCTAGCGGGGGGGGCACAGATACGCAGTATTTT
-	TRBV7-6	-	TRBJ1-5	CASSLACSGIGSSNQPQHF	TGTGCCAGCAGCTTAGCGTGTTCAGGCATAGGTTCGAGCAATCAGCCCCAGCATTTT
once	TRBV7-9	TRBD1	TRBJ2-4	CASSFQGVNIQYF	TGTGCCAGCAGCTTCCAGGGGGTAAACATTCAGTACTTC
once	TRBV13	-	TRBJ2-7	CASSHPTEQPYEQYF	TGTGCCAGCAGCCATCCAACTGAGCAGCCGTACGAGCAGTACTTC
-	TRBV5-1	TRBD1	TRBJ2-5	CASSLADRGRETQYF	TGCGCCAGCAGCTTGGCTGACAGGGGGCGAGAGACCCAGTACTTC
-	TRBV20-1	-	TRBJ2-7	CSARDKLAEHF	TGCAGTGCTAGAGATAAGCTTGCGGAGCACTTC
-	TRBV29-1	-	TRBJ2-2	CSACRGTYGELFF	TGCAGCGCATGCAGGGGGACTTACGGGGAGCTGTTTTTT
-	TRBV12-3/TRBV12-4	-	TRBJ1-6	CASRDPNNSPLHF	TGTGCCAGCAGAGATCCTAATAATTCACCCCTCCACTTT
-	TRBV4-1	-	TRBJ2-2	CASSRDVRTDGRELFF	TGCGCCAGCAGCCGCGACGTCAGGACGGATGGGAGGGAGCTGTTTTTT
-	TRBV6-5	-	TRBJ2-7	CATTIKGGTVEQYF	TGTGCCACCACTATAAAGGGGGGTACAGTCGAGCAGTACTTC
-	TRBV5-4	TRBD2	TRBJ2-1	CASSVNGGGRYNEQFF	TGTGCCAGCAGCGTTAACGGGGGGGGACGATACAATGAGCAGTTCTTC
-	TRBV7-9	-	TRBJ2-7	CASFGIREGITYEQYF	TGTGCCAGCTTTGGAATCCGAGAGGGGATAACCTACGAGCAGTACTTC
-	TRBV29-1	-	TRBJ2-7	CSVVVSSYEQYF	TGCAGCGTTGTTGTTAGCTCCTACGAGCAGTACTTC
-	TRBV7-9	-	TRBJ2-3	CASTKTQGVPDTQYF	TGTGCCAGCACCAAAACACAGGGTGTTCCAGATACGCAGTATTTT
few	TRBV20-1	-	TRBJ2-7	CSASTPGLGSSEQYF	TGCAGTGCTTCAACCCCGGGACTGGGTAGTTCTGAGCAGTACTTC
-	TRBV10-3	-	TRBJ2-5	CAISEYREETQYF	TGTGCCATCAGTGAGTACAGGGAAGAGACCCAGTACTTC
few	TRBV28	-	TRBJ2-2	CASSPPGELFF	TGTGCCAGCAGTCCCCCCGGGGAGCTGTTTTTT
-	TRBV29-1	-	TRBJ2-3	CSVEASGHYAPDTQYF	TGCAGCGTTGAGGCCTCCGGACATTATGCCCCAGATACGCAGTATTTT
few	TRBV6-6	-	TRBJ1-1	CASSYGGLAEAFF	TGTGCCAGCAGTTACGGGGGTTTGGCTGAAGCTTTCTTT
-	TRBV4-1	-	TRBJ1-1	CASSPVGGDTEAFF	TGCGCCAGCAGCCCCGTGGGAGGAGACACTGAAGCTTTCTTT
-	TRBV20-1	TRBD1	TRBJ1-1	CSPHQGGWTEAFF	TGCAGTCCACACCAGGGGGGATGGACTGAAGCTTTCTTT
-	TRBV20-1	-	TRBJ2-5	CSARELGETQYF	TGCAGTGCTAGGGAACTCGGTGAGACCCAGTACTTC
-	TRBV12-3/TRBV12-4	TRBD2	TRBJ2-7	CASSRGLAGTYEQYF	TGTGCCAGCAGTCGCGGACTAGCGGGGACCTACGAGCAGTACTTC
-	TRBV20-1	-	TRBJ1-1	CSATNMNTEAFF	TGCAGTGCTACTAACATGAACACTGAAGCTTTCTTT
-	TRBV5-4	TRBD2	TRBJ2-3	CASSLSLAGGPDTDTQYF	TGTGCCAGCAGCTTATCCCTAGCGGGGGGGCCGGACACAGATACGCAGTATTTT
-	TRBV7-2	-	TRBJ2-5	CASSLESRGGETQYF	TGTGCCAGCAGCTTAGAAAGCAGGGGCGGGGAGACCCAGTACTTC
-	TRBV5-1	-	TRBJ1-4	CASSLYGHLEKLFF	TGCGCCAGCAGCTTGTATGGTCACCTTGAAAAACTGTTTTTT
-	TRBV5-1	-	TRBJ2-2	CASSFKVTGELFF	TGCGCCAGCAGCTTTAAAGTTACCGGGGAGCTGTTTTTT
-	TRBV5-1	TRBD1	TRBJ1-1	CASSPRQGEENTEAFF	TGCGCCAGCAGCCCCAGACAGGGGGAGGAGAACACTGAAGCTTTCTTT
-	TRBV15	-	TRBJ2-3	CATQVLGGAKYTDTQYF	TGTGCCACCCAGGTTTTGGGGGGCGCTAAGTACACAGATACGCAGTATTTT
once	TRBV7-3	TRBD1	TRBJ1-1	CASRSSDRSTEAFF	TGTGCCAGCAGGTCCTCGGACAGGAGCACTGAAGCTTTCTTT
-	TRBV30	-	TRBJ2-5	CAWSDRKETQYF	TGTGCCTGGAGTGATCGAAAAGAGACCCAGTACTTC
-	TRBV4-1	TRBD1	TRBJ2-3	CASSQQGVPSTDTQYF	TGCGCCAGCAGCCAACAGGGGGTCCCTAGCACAGATACGCAGTATTTT
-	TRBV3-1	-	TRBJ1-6	CASSPLWDVKGSPLHF	TGTGCCAGCAGCCCCCTCTGGGACGTTAAAGGTTCACCCCTCCACTTT